The 8 T cell receptor beta chains below come from one sample, sequenced in a study of T cell clones after liver transplantation. TCRdb's copy holds only in-frame clones and misses some; the assay was immunoSEQ multiplex PCR. Of tens of thousands of clones listed, approximately 87% are singletons. The specimen was CD8+ T cells from blood, collected 12 months after liver transplant. The source is a human patient who received a liver transplant. A subset of T cells may come from the graft donor.

The rearrangement uses TRBV7-2 and TRBJ2-7; TRBD1 matches at 7 bases. Germline-derived CDR1 and CDR2 are SGHTA and FQGNSA. This CDR3 contains 14 residues. V was pared by 4 bases and J by 1 base, with 4 bases of the junction left unmatched. The DNA for the CDR3 is TGTGCCAGCAGCTCCTGGGACAGATCCTACGAGCAGTACTTC. Translation: CASSSWDRSYEQYF. Filled out from reference TRBV7-2 and TRBJ2-7, the complete variable domain reads GAGVSQSPSNKVTEKGKDVELRCDPISGHTALYWYRQSLGQGLEFLIYFQGNSAPDKSGLPSDRFSAERTGGSVSTLTIQRTQQEDSAVYLCASSSWDRSYEQYFGPGTRLTVT.

This clone has a single count. The chain employs TRBV28 and TRBJ2-1; 7 bases agree with TRBD2. Per germline, CDR1 MDHEN and CDR2 SYDVKM. This CDR3 region has 14 residues. The J segment lost 7 bases and the V segment lost 5 bases, leaving 8 bases of the junction unmatched. The chain's CDR3 is CASSPRGLKNEQFF. The CDR3 DNA reads TGTGCCAGCAGTCCCCGGGGACTAAAAAATGAGCAGTTCTTC.

This clone was observed a single time. V is TRBV19 and J is TRBJ1-2, with D hard to call. The CDR3 loop spans 15 amino acids. Germline CDR1 is LNHDA and CDR2 is SQIVND (reference sequence). The ends were cut back, 1 base at V and 10 bases at J, with 19 bases in the middle. This CDR3 reads CASSIGGMFEGSYTF. The CDR3, as DNA: TGTGCCAGTAGTATAGGGGGAATGTTTGAAGGCTCCTACACCTTC.

The rearrangement uses TRBV18 and TRBJ1-4, with D possibly TRBD1 on 5 matching bases. From germline, CDR1 is KGHSH and CDR2 LQKENI. This CDR3 is built from 14 residues. The V gene lost 0 bases and the J gene lost 7 bases, with 9 bases spanning the gap. The DNA of the CDR3 is TGTGCCAGCTCACCACCGTTGACAGCTGAAAAACTGTTTTTT. This sequence encodes CASSPPLTAEKLFF. Full variable domain (rest looked up from reference TRBV18 and TRBJ1-4): NAGVMQNPRHLVRRRGQEARLRCSPMKGHSHVYWYRQLPEEGLKFMVYLQKENIIDESGMPKERFSAEFPKEGPSILRIQQVVRGDSAAYFCASSPPLTAEKLFFGSGTQLSVL.

The chain's CDR3 is CASSVDQLAGNEQFF. The CDR3 nucleotides read TGTGCCAGCAGCGTAGATCAGCTAGCCGGAAATGAGCAGTTCTTC. The gene calls are TRBV9 and TRBJ2-1; maybe TRBD2 (5 bases). The CDR3 has 15 residues. Germline CDR1 reads SGDLS; CDR2 reads YYNGEE. Trimming pared 0 bases from V and 7 bases from J, leaving 14 bases between. The full variable domain, its missing parts supplied by reference TRBV9 and TRBJ2-1, is DSGVTQTPKHLITATGQRVTLRCSPRSGDLSVYWYQQSLDQGLQFLIQYYNGEERAKGNILERFSAQQFPDLHSELNLSSLELGDSALYFCASSVDQLAGNEQFFGPGTRLTVL.

V gene TRBV18 combines with J gene TRBJ2-6; TRBD2 agrees at 10 bases. The CDR3 extends over 17 amino acids. The V segment lost 2 bases and the J segment 0 bases; nucleotides outside the gene matches: 1. The germline V gene has CDR1 KGHSH and CDR2 LQKENI. CDR3 sequence: CASSPVAGGSGANVLTF. The CDR3, as DNA: TGTGCCAGCTCACCAGTAGCGGGGGGCTCTGGGGCCAACGTCCTGACTTTC.

The gene calls are TRBV11-2 and TRBJ2-7; weak D call: TRBD1 (6 bases). This CDR3 contains 13 residues. V was clipped by 4 bases and J by 2 bases, with 9 bases between them. CDR1 and CDR2 from the germline V gene are SGHAT and FQNNGV. This chain's CDR3 is CASSWDTAYEQYF. The CDR3 DNA sequence: TGTGCCAGCAGCTGGGACACCGCCTACGAGCAGTACTTC. Full variable domain (missing parts from reference TRBV11-2 and TRBJ2-7): EAGVAQSPRYKIIEKRQSVAFWCNPISGHATLYWYQQILGQGPKLLIQFQNNGVVDDSQLPKDRFSAERLKGVDSTLKIQPAKLEDSAVYLCASSWDTAYEQYFGPGTRLTVT.

This rearrangement joins TRBV30 to TRBJ2-7, with D perhaps matching TRBD2 (7 bases). Germline values: CDR1 GTSNPN, CDR2 SVGIG (reference sequence). This CDR3 has 15 residues. The V end was cut by 2 bases, the J end by 1 base, with 15 bases between. The CDR3 DNA reads as TGTGCCTGGAGTATTGGGGGGGCATTATCCTACGAGCAGTACTTC. Translating it yields CAWSIGGALSYEQYF.